These T cell receptor beta chains were read from a single sample in a study of PD-L1 blockade in urothelial cancer. The data were produced by immunoSEQ multiplex PCR, yet TCRdb's version contains in-frame clones alone and is incomplete. The sample records around 66,000 clones, almost 90% being singletons. The sequencing here drew on PBMCs, taken around atezolizumab (anti-PD-L1) treatment. Receptor source: a man between 60 and 75 years old with urothelial cancer. Both conserved end residues are part of each CDR3. The D gene is left open where the match is weak. The size entry is marked missing in some rows and otherwise reads once, few, many or a size class.

-	TRBV9	TRBJ2-1	-	CASSVVVEGEQFF	TGTGCCAGCAGCGTAGTTGTGGAGGGTGAGCAGTTCTTC
-	TRBV5-4	TRBJ1-1	-	CASSLAGRAEAFF	TGTGCCAGCAGCTTGGCGGGCAGGGCTGAAGCTTTCTTT
TRBD1	TRBV5-1	TRBJ1-6	-	CASSLEGQGNSPLHF	TGCGCCAGCAGCTTGGAGGGACAGGGTAATTCACCCCTCCACTTT
TRBD2	TRBV4-3	TRBJ2-1	-	CASSQDVGTSGNNGQFF	TGCGCCAGCAGCCAAGACGTAGGAACTAGCGGGAACAATGGGCAGTTCTTC
TRBD2	TRBV6-5	TRBJ2-7	-	CASSPQGGSSYEQYF	TGTGCCAGCAGCCCTCAGGGCGGGAGCTCCTACGAGCAGTACTTC
TRBD1	TRBV7-2	TRBJ1-6	-	CASSLEPPDRGQGPLHF	TGTGCCAGCAGCTTAGAACCCCCGGACAGAGGACAGGGGCCCCTCCACTTT
-	TRBV7-9	TRBJ2-3	-	CASSLGSPSTDTQYF	TGTGCCAGCAGCTTAGGTAGCCCTAGCACAGATACGCAGTATTTT
TRBD1	TRBV18	TRBJ2-2	-	CASTPGGTGELFF	TGTGCCAGCACTCCAGGGGGCACCGGGGAGCTGTTTTTT
TRBD2	TRBV2	TRBJ2-5	-	CASSGDRLAGRETQYF	TGTGCCAGCAGTGGGGACCGACTAGCGGGGAGGGAGACCCAGTACTTC
TRBD2	TRBV25-1	TRBJ2-5	-	CASSNSGSQETQYF	TGTGCCAGCAGCAATAGCGGGAGCCAAGAGACCCAGTACTTC
TRBD1	TRBV6-5	TRBJ1-3	-	CASRQGAQNTIYF	TGTGCCAGCAGACAGGGGGCGCAGAACACCATATATTTT
TRBD1	TRBV5-1	TRBJ2-2	-	CASSLTTGFTGELFF	TGCGCCAGCAGCCTCACGACAGGGTTCACCGGGGAGCTGTTTTTT
TRBD1	TRBV7-2	TRBJ1-1	once	CASSVEDRGTEAFF	TGTGCCAGCAGCGTAGAGGACAGGGGCACTGAAGCTTTCTTT
TRBD2	TRBV9	TRBJ2-2	-	CASSVGGVGAGGELFF	TGTGCCAGCAGCGTAGGCGGGGTTGGAGCGGGAGGGGAGCTGTTTTTT
TRBD2	TRBV18	TRBJ2-7	-	CASSPPSGEQYF	TGTGCCAGCTCCCCGCCTAGCGGGGAGCAGTACTTC
-	TRBV16	TRBJ2-1	-	CASSQSGSGYNEQFF	TGTGCCAGCAGCCAATCTGGGAGCGGGTACAATGAGCAGTTCTTC
TRBD1	TRBV15	TRBJ1-2	-	CATSRDRTGGNYGYTF	TGTGCCACCAGCAGAGATCGGACAGGCGGAAACTATGGCTACACCTTC
TRBD2	TRBV28	TRBJ2-7	-	CASSDSGRTGEQYF	TGTGCCAGCAGTGATAGCGGGAGGACGGGCGAGCAGTACTTC
-	TRBV5-6	TRBJ1-3	-	CASTIGVSSGNTIYF	TGTGCCAGCACCATAGGGGTTTCCTCTGGAAACACCATATATTTT
TRBD2	TRBV4-1	TRBJ2-3	once	CASSQDSYLGTSGRGADTQYF	TGCGCCAGCAGCCAAGATTCTTACCTGGGGACTAGCGGGAGAGGAGCAGATACGCAGTATTTT
TRBD2	TRBV4-2	TRBJ2-5	-	CASSQAGTSGGRETQYF	TGTGCCAGCAGCCAAGCTGGGACTAGCGGGGGTCGAGAGACCCAGTACTTC
-	TRBV4-1	TRBJ1-4	-	CASSQDTGLGGGEKLFF	TGCGCCAGCAGCCAAGATACAGGGTTGGGCGGAGGAGAAAAACTGTTTTTT
-	TRBV19	TRBJ2-2	once	CASTRSWTGELFF	TGTGCCAGTACCAGGTCTTGGACCGGGGAGCTGTTTTTT
TRBD2	TRBV2	TRBJ2-5	-	CASSEVGLAGRETQYF	TGTGCCAGCAGTGAAGTAGGCCTAGCGGGAAGAGAGACCCAGTACTTC
-	TRBV11-3	TRBJ2-7	-	CASSLGAAGLSLEQYF	TGTGCCAGCAGCTTAGGGGCGGCGGGCCTCTCCTTGGAGCAGTACTTC
TRBD1	TRBV9	TRBJ1-5	-	CASSLPLLREDRGGNQPQHF	TGTGCCAGCAGTCTACCCTTACTCCGGGAAGACAGGGGTGGCAATCAGCCCCAGCATTTT
-	TRBV29-1	TRBJ1-2	-	CSVELGLEALTF	TGCAGCGTTGAACTTGGTCTCGAGGCGCTCACCTTC
TRBD1	TRBV9	TRBJ1-3	-	CASSVGPTGVSGNTIYF	TGTGCCAGCAGCGTAGGACCAACAGGGGTCTCTGGAAACACCATATATTTT
-	TRBV5-6	TRBJ2-1	-	CASLREASYNEQFF	TGTGCCAGCCTAAGGGAGGCCTCCTACAATGAGCAGTTCTTC
TRBD2	TRBV5-8	TRBJ2-2	-	CASSFAASGILINTGELFF	TGTGCCAGCAGCTTTGCGGCTAGCGGAATACTAATTAACACCGGGGAGCTGTTTTTT
-	TRBV30	TRBJ2-5	-	CAWRRRTEVRETQYF	TGTGCCTGGAGAAGGCGGACGGAGGTAAGAGAGACCCAGTACTTC
TRBD1	TRBV5-1	TRBJ1-4	-	CASSLAGQANNEKLFF	TGCGCCAGCAGCCTAGCTGGACAGGCAAATAATGAAAAACTGTTTTTT
TRBD1	TRBV6-5	TRBJ2-1	once	CASSYARGYYNEQFF	TGTGCCAGCAGTTACGCCAGGGGGTATTACAATGAGCAGTTCTTC
-	TRBV18	TRBJ2-2	once	CASSPFSTLNTGELFF	TGTGCCAGCTCACCATTTTCGACATTGAACACCGGGGAGCTGTTTTTT
-	TRBV5-5	TRBJ2-7	-	CASSLALPPSYEQYF	TGTGCCAGCAGCTTGGCACTACCACCCTCCTACGAGCAGTACTTC
-	TRBV28	TRBJ2-5	-	CASSLLGVLETQYF	TGTGCCAGCAGTTTACTAGGGGTTTTGGAGACCCAGTACTTC
TRBD1	TRBV11-3	TRBJ1-2	-	CASSKGQGLSGGYTF	TGTGCCAGCAGTAAAGGACAGGGGTTATCGGGTGGCTACACCTTC
-	TRBV2	TRBJ2-6	-	CASSVGGFSGANVLTF	TGTGCCAGCAGTGTTGGCGGGTTCTCTGGGGCCAACGTCCTGACTTTC
TRBD2	TRBV4-2	TRBJ2-2	-	CASSQVRGRANTGELFF	TGTGCCAGCAGCCAAGTACGAGGGAGGGCTAACACCGGGGAGCTGTTTTTT
TRBD1	TRBV2	TRBJ2-1	-	CASRPVTGGYNEQFF	TGTGCCAGCCGACCCGTGACAGGGGGATACAATGAGCAGTTCTTC
-	TRBV2	TRBJ2-4	few	CASSELGTAKNIQYF	TGTGCCAGCAGTGAATTGGGCACAGCCAAAAACATTCAGTACTTC
TRBD1	TRBV15	TRBJ1-5	-	CATTPDRGRGPQHF	TGTGCCACCACGCCGGACAGGGGCCGAGGGCCCCAGCATTTT
-	TRBV2	TRBJ2-3	-	CASRIGWDTQYF	TGTGCCAGCAGAATCGGGTGGGATACGCAGTATTTT
TRBD2	TRBV27	TRBJ2-4	-	CASRAGDLAKNIQYF	TGTGCCAGCCGGGCGGGGGATTTAGCCAAAAACATTCAGTACTTC
TRBD2	TRBV7-6	TRBJ2-3	few	CACSPGGGTDTQYF	TGTGCCTGCAGCCCGGGAGGCGGCACAGATACGCAGTATTTT
TRBD1	TRBV30	TRBJ1-4	-	CAWNPGGGNEKLFF	TGTGCCTGGAATCCAGGGGGTGGTAATGAAAAACTGTTTTTT
-	TRBV19	TRBJ2-1	-	CASSTAGWVHEQFF	TGTGCCAGTAGTACCGCGGGATGGGTGCATGAGCAGTTCTTC
TRBD2	TRBV29-1	TRBJ2-1	-	CSAVGLAINPEQFF	TGCAGCGCCGTGGGACTAGCTATAAACCCTGAGCAGTTCTTC
-	TRBV5-4	TRBJ2-7	-	CASSLGRGNEYEQYF	TGTGCCAGCAGCTTGGGTCGAGGCAATGAATACGAGCAGTACTTC
TRBD1	TRBV7-6	TRBJ2-5	once	CASSGPGTVGETQYF	TGTGCCAGCAGCGGACCCGGGACAGTGGGGGAGACCCAGTACTTC
-	TRBV7-2	TRBJ2-5	-	CASASFGETQYF	TGTGCCAGCGCTTCATTCGGGGAGACCCAGTACTTC
-	TRBV7-2	TRBJ1-2	few	CASSVSSGERYGYTF	TGTGCCAGCAGCGTTTCGTCGGGGGAACGCTATGGCTACACCTTC
-	TRBV28	TRBJ2-7	-	CASRLSVSYEQYF	TGTGCCAGCAGGCTAAGCGTATCCTACGAGCAGTACTTC
TRBD2	TRBV30	TRBJ2-1	-	CAWGAGRNNEQFF	TGTGCCTGGGGAGCGGGGAGGAACAATGAGCAGTTCTTC
-	TRBV6-5	TRBJ2-7	-	CASSYQGRSYEQYF	TGTGCCAGCAGTTATCAGGGAAGATCCTACGAGCAGTACTTC
TRBD1	TRBV2	TRBJ2-1	-	CASGQERTYNEQFF	TGTGCCAGCGGACAGGAGCGGACCTACAATGAGCAGTTCTTC
TRBD2	TRBV5-1	TRBJ2-3	-	CASSPSAGSTDTQYF	TGCGCCAGCAGCCCCTCAGCGGGGAGCACAGATACGCAGTATTTT
TRBD2	TRBV9	TRBJ2-3	-	CASSGLAGADTQYF	TGTGCCAGCAGCGGACTAGCGGGGGCAGATACGCAGTATTTT
-	TRBV18	TRBJ1-1	-	CASSHARDGGNTEAFF	TGTGCCAGCTCACACGCTAGGGATGGAGGAAACACTGAAGCTTTCTTT
-	TRBV5-6	TRBJ2-1	-	CASSLFRGAPSSYNEQFF	TGTGCCAGCAGCTTGTTTCGGGGGGCCCCGAGCTCCTACAATGAGCAGTTCTTC